These T cell receptor beta chains were read from a single sample in a study of T cell repertoires in cytomegalovirus infection. The antigens of these receptors remain unknown. Each CDR3 protein gets one entry after TCRdb re-called the reads with MiXCR. The repertoire has approximately 390,000 distinct CDR3 sequences, about 35% of them found once; the top ten carry approximately 13%. Sequences were derived from cultured PBMCs, sampled from culture after CMV antigen stimulation. These receptors all stem from a human donor in good health (CMV status not recorded). Some clones in this sample may be carry-over from other donors' samples. CDR3s include the opening cysteine and the closing phenylalanine or tryptophan. Fields, in order: D gene, V gene, J gene, CDR3 protein. D genes are given only for firm matches.

>TRBD2|TRBV2|TRBJ2-1
CASSSTSGSINEQFF
>TRBD1|TRBV29-1|TRBJ1-2
CSVGGGTGGDGYTF
>TRBD1|TRBV7-2|TRBJ1-2
CASSLGQGIGYTF
>TRBD1|TRBV28|TRBJ1-2
CASSEEGARYGYTF
>.|TRBV7-2|TRBJ2-3
CASSLEWGSPSTDTQYF
>.|TRBV15|TRBJ2-3
CATSRDRPGDTQYF
>.|TRBV10-2|TRBJ1-5
CASTDGSNQPQHF
>TRBD2|TRBV4-1|TRBJ2-3
CASSQDPAGGPDTQYF
>TRBD1|TRBV5-8|TRBJ1-4
CASSLRTGGLTNEKLFF
>TRBD2|TRBV28|TRBJ2-1
CASSSPLAGDHEQFF
>.|TRBV4-2|TRBJ2-5
CASSQVGLQEETQYF
>TRBD2|TRBV7-2|TRBJ2-1
CASSLGLGLAGEGEQFF
>TRBD1|TRBV19|TRBJ1-1
CATRDRGMNTEAFF
>TRBD2|TRBV20-1|TRBJ2-7
CSAPLAGAYEQYF
>TRBD2|TRBV12-3/TRBV12-4|TRBJ2-7
CASRPTSGLSYEQYF
>TRBD1|TRBV29-1|TRBJ1-4
CSAAGTGLGKLFF
>.|TRBV27|TRBJ2-2
CASQPVAGAGELFF
>TRBD1|TRBV10-3|TRBJ2-2
CAIKGFGTGGSTGELFF
>TRBD2|TRBV6-2/TRBV6-3|TRBJ2-1
CASTGGRNEQFF
>.|TRBV7-2|TRBJ2-5
CASSTVQETQYF
>TRBD2|TRBV19|TRBJ2-1
CASSSGRAPANEQFF
>TRBD1|TRBV5-1|TRBJ1-1
CASNPGQGAARAFF
>.|TRBV6-2/TRBV6-3|TRBJ2-5
CASSNPGAYQETQYF
>.|TRBV9|TRBJ2-7
CASSVGSASTYEQYF
>.|TRBV6-1|TRBJ1-5
CASGEQPNQPQHF
>.|TRBV7-2|TRBJ2-1
CASSPEWSLKVQFF
>TRBD1|TRBV29-1|TRBJ1-1
CSVITGDDTEAFF
>.|TRBV30|TRBJ1-5
CAWSVGGAKGNQPQHF